Sequencing of this T cell receptor beta chain was carried out in a study of cytomegalovirus exposure and HLA in healthy donors. Study overall: Among the roughly 400 genotyped donors, around 85% were placed in the Caucasian-associated ancestry cluster.

Germline CDR1 is SGHNT and CDR2 is YYREEE (reference sequence). Trimming shortened V by 6 bases and J by 1 base, and 11 bases separated the two germline ends. This CDR3 has 13 residues. Points on this clone: Its matching antigen is unknown.

In the PCR, 60 Vbeta and 13 Jbeta primers were used. Repertoires were generated with immunoSEQ multiplex PCR, while TCRdb's copy carries only in-frame clones and drops some. This repertoire shows more than 80,000 clones, approximately 85% found once; its top ten account for 1.5% to 2%. Study-wide findings and caveats: Overall, approximately 150 TCR beta chains were annotated as cytomegalovirus-associated. Judged likely to be a sequencing artifact was a cluster of highly shared sequence variants.

This receptor was obtained from a man in his forties or fifties in good health and CMV-seronegative. Sequenced material: PBMCs. This chain uses TRBV5-4 with TRBJ2-7; TRBD1 might be the D (5 bases). The CDR3 reads CASNQQESYEQYF. CDR3 DNA sequence: TGTGCCAGCAATCAACAGGAGTCCTACGAGCAGTACTTC.